This T cell receptor beta chain was profiled in a study of blood T cell repertoires in COVID-19 (dated by TCRdb to the early 2020s). Regarding the complete study: Collaborator samples came from the United States, Italy and Spain and covered acute and convalescent phases of COVID-19. The sample metadata nearly always contained a de-identified subject ID, COVID-19 status, age in years and sex. Subjects who had been exposed to COVID-19, were actively infected with it, or had recovered from it provided the deeply sampled blood TCRbeta repertoires that made up the dataset. Samples came from the ongoing ImmuneRACE study (first 160 participants) plus 1,254 subjects from 6 global collaborators. The repertoires were released in a freely available public database intended as a resource for research on the immune response to SARS-CoV-2. Where HLA class I and class II types were available, the types were taken from metadata supplied by the sample provider, not from assay-based typing. The material from the prospective study consisted of cDNA or gDNA derived from T cells, B-cell-depleted T cells, or PBMCs. Here is what the overall study found, with its caveats: Clinical and demographic metadata were provided uncurated, with the amount varying by source and participant.

Collaborating institutions collected whole blood in K2EDTA tubes following their own protocols. For TCRbeta analysis, collaborators shipped samples in one of three forms: frozen whole blood, isolated PBMCs, or DNA extracted from either of those sample types. Relative to germline, V is 5 bases shorter and J is 8 bases shorter, with 21 bases between their ends. Spanning cysteine to phenylalanine, the CDR3 consists of 16 amino acids. The sequence is cut down to CDR3 DNA, 48 bases in frame from base 1. Via the germline V gene, CDR1 is SGHAT and CDR2 FQNNGV. A remark on this clone: What this receptor recognizes is not known. The sample holds no much larger clone one base away, and base qualities are not on file.

TCRbeta CDR3 regions were amplified from genomic DNA by means of the immunoSEQ Assay, a bias-controlled multiplex PCR. Regarding the original processing steps: The number of nucleated cells in each sample was estimated from the amplification of reference gene primers within the assay. To quantify the absolute abundance of each unique TCRbeta CDR3 rearrangement, sequence reads were collapsed and filtered. For each sample, productive Simpson clonality was calculated as the square root of Simpson's diversity index across productive rearrangements. Held by TCRdb, this immuneACCESS table contains in-frame sequences only and omits some clones. Under half of the omission traces to an unresolved V gene where checked; the cause of the rest is unknown. The DNA was the basis for D and trimming; V, J and clone size are from that table. Present in this sample are around 69,000 clones, about four fifths of which were seen just once. Clones ranked in the top ten supply 20% of the sample.

The sequenced sample was peripheral blood. This TCR was recovered from a woman aged 70-85 years with acute or convalescent COVID-19. The sequence joins TRBV11-2 to TRBJ1-4, and possibly TRBD1, on 6 matching bases. The DNA sequence is TGTGCCAGCAGCGCGAATCAGGGGACAATAAGGGAAAAACTGTTTTTT. Translation gives CASSANQGTIREKLFF.